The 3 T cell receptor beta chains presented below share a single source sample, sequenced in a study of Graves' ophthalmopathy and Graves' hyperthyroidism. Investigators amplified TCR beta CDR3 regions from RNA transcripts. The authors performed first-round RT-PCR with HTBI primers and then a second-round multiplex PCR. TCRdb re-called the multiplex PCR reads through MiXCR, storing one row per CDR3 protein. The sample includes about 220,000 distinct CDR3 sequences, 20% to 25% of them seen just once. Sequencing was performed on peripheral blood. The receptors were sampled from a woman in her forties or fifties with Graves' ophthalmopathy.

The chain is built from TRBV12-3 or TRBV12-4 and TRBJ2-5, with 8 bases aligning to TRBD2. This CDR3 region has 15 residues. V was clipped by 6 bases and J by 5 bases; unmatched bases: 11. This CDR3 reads CASRDGGGREETQYF. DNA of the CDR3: TGTGCCAGCAGGGACGGGGGGGGCCGCGAGGAGACCCAGTACTTC.

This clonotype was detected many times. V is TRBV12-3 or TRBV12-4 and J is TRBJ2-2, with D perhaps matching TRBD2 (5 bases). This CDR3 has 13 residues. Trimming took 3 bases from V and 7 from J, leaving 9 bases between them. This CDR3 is CASSFLRGGELFF. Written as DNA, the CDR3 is TGTGCCAGCAGTTTCCTCCGGGGCGGGGAGCTGTTTTTT.

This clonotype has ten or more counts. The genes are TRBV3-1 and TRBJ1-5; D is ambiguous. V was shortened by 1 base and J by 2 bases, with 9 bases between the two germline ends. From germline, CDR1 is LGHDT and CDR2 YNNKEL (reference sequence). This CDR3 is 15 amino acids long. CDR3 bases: TGTGCCAGCAGCCAAGGCCCTACTGGCAATCAGCCCCAGCATTTT. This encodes CASSQGPTGNQPQHF.